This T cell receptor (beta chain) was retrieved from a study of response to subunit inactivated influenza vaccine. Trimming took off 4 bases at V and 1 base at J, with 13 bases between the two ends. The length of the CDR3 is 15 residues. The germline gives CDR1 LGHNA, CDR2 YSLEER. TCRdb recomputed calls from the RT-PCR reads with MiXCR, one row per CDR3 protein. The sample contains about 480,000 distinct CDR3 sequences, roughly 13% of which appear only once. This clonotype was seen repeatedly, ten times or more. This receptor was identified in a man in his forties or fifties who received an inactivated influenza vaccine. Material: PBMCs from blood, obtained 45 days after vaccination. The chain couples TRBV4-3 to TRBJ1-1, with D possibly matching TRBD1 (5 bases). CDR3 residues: CASSLSGLTNTEAFF. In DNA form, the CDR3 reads TGCGCCAGCAGCCTATCGGGACTCACGAACACTGAAGCTTTCTTT.